One TCR beta chain is described in this entry. Its antigen is not identified. Clones were read by immunoSEQ multiplex PCR, and TCRdb kept only the in-frame ones, dropping some. Here the sample spans more than 10,000 clones, under 80% being singletons. The data are from a study of regulatory dendritic cells for organ transplantation. Whole-study findings and limits: Naive CD4+ and CD8+ repertoires were highly diverse; memory CD8+ was most oligoclonal. Mature dendritic cells appeared to drive more memory CD8+ clonal expansion than regulatory ones.

Germline loops: CDR1 LGHNA, CDR2 YSLEER. This CDR3 comprises 15 residues. V lost 5 bases to trimming and J lost 7 bases, with 15 bases between them. The receptor comes from a human donor in good health. The chain combines TRBV4-3 with TRBJ1-6; D remains unclear. Sample: memory CD8+ T cells from blood. Subset reported: CD45RO+ memory T cells. DNA of the CDR3: TGCGCCAGCAGCATCGGGGTAGGGTTCAATTCACCCCTCCACTTT. Amino acids: CASSIGVGFNSPLHF.